This paragraph reports one T cell receptor beta chain. This clone was seen a single time. Which antigen it targets is not known. It has no much larger one-base neighbor in the sample; base qualities were not kept. The same CDR3 arises from other DNA sequences in this sample as well. Library preparation used the immunoSEQ multiplex PCR assay. In TCRdb, the immuneACCESS table is reduced to in-frame sequences with V and J assigned. These tables do not hold every clone; where another copy was compared, an unresolved V gene accounts for under half, and the others remain unexplained. This sample has hundreds of thousands of clones in its table, and around 78% of those were observed once. Clones ranked in the top ten supply more than 0.01% of the sample. These data are taken from a study of shared T cell receptors in the human thymus (dated by TCRdb to the early 2020s). A note on the overall study: The study examined how self-reactive, shared T-cell receptor alpha chains are generated in the human thymus.

The germline V gene (reference sequence) supplies CDR1 MNHEY and CDR2 SMNVEV. Relative to germline, V is missing 6 bases and J is missing 4 bases, with 6 bases of the junction outside any gene match. Inclusive of the bounding cysteine and phenylalanine, the CDR3 is 15 residues long. This entry keeps only the CDR3 DNA: 45 bases, framed from base 1. These data were also filed under a second study, of human thymus T cells. The second study reports: Immunologically healthy infants undergoing open corrective cardiac surgery for congenital heart defects in Finland were used as donors. Thymus tissue was obtained as surgical resects removed during corrective cardiac surgery. Biased V and J gene segment usage appeared to be present in both thymic and peripheral blood repertoires. Highly overlapping thymic TCR repertoires among unrelated individuals were reported in the related research. TCR alpha and beta repertoires from about 8 infant thymus samples and a few related peripheral blood samples were characterized in the study. The infant donors were about 6 to 244 days old, and the cohort included about 6 males and two females. Thymocytes were released mechanically from tissue and stored at -70 °C as pellets of about 9.5-32 million cells. A QIAsymphony instrument was used to extract genomic DNA from frozen cell pellets. The immunoSEQ multiplex PCR assay was used to amplify the TCRB and TCRAD loci from a standardized amount of quality-controlled genomic DNA. The V(D)J region was spanned by amplicons of a length sufficient to cover the CDR3 and to identify V and J genes. Through the commercial immunoSEQ service, the amplicons were sequenced on an Illumina platform. Corrections for primer bias and sequencing errors followed previously described methods, while TCRAD and TCRB definitions were based on the IMGT database. Repertoires were analysed with immunoSEQ Analyzer 3.0 and VDJTools, covering basic statistics, V/J segment usage, diversity estimates, rarefaction and pairwise overlap. Diversity was estimated using the Chao1, ChaoE, Efron-Thisted, Shannon and inverse Simpson indices, and was also estimated on datasets down-sampled to the size of the smallest sample. Repertoire overlap used strict matching of CDR3 nucleotide sequence, V gene and J gene, with Jaccard-based multidimensional scaling clustering. On average, thymus samples yielded 810,000 or so unique TCRB clonotypes, whereas blood samples yielded approximately 84,000.

Sequencing used thymocytes. This chain is built from TRBV27 and TRBJ2-7, and TRBD2 matches 13 of the central bases. The TCR was taken from a boy in the first two years of life with a congenital heart defect. Donor details come from another sample of the same person, matched by shared clones. The CDR3 has the sequence CASSLGLAGVYEQYF. The sequenced DNA: TGTGCCAGCAGCCTAGGACTAGCGGGAGTGTACGAGCAGTACTTC.